This TCR beta chain was recovered during a study of blood T cells in healthy people across ages. Broader study findings: Long-lived donors carried more naive CD4+ cells and greater diversity than aged donors.

The ends were cut back, 5 bases at V and 4 bases at J, with 11 bases in the middle. The CDR3 contains 13 residues. Per the germline V gene, CDR1 is SEHNR and CDR2 is FQNEAQ (reference sequence). For the second PCR, which ran for roughly 7 to 11 cycles, a sample-barcoded 5' primer and a J-beta primer mix were used. TCRdb passed the 5' RACE reads through MiXCR, listing each CDR3 protein once. The table includes 1.5 million to 2 million distinct CDR3 sequences, 28% detected once. This clonotype was recorded a few times. Its antigen remains unknown. Sequenced: blood. This sequence originates from a woman in her thirties in good health. The gene calls are TRBV7-9 and TRBJ1-1; D is undetermined. The CDR3: CASSRVKGTEAFF. CDR3 nucleotides: TGTGCCAGCAGCCGGGTAAAAGGCACTGAAGCTTTCTTT.